Listed below are T cell receptor beta chains from one sample, sequenced in a study of cytomegalovirus exposure and HLA in healthy donors. Produced via immunoSEQ multiplex PCR; TCRdb's table is partial and in-frame only. The table records approximately 160,000 clones, over 80% of them present only once. The material sequenced was PBMCs. Source of these receptors: a woman aged 50 to 60 in good health and CMV-seropositive. The CDR3 runs from the conserved cysteine through the conserved F or W. Fields, in order: clone size, D gene, V gene, J gene, CDR3 protein, CDR3 DNA. A D gene is named only where the DNA matches it firmly. The size field is filled for only some rows; it gives once, few, many or a size class.

>.|TRBD2|TRBV7-9|TRBJ2-3
CASSLGTSADTQYF
TGTGCCAGCAGCTTAGGGACTAGCGCAGATACGCAGTATTTT
>.|.|TRBV28|TRBJ1-1
CASSLGVRKTEAFF
TGTGCCAGCAGTTTAGGAGTCCGAAAAACTGAAGCTTTCTTT
>.|TRBD1|TRBV10-3|TRBJ1-2
CAISAQGYGYTF
TGTGCCATCAGCGCACAGGGGTATGGCTACACCTTC
>.|.|TRBV28|TRBJ2-2
CASTSGLSTGELFF
TGTGCCAGCACTAGTGGACTCTCCACCGGGGAGCTGTTTTTT
>.|.|TRBV5-4|TRBJ2-1
CASSRGTETYNEQFF
TGTGCCAGCAGCCGCGGGACCGAAACCTACAATGAGCAGTTCTTC
>.|TRBD2|TRBV27|TRBJ2-3
CASSLAAGGLTDTQYF
TGTGCCAGCAGTTTAGCAGCGGGAGGCCTCACAGATACGCAGTATTTT
>.|TRBD1|TRBV28|TRBJ2-3
CASSPGQYTDTQYF
TGTGCCAGCAGCCCGGGACAGTACACAGATACGCAGTATTTT
>.|TRBD2|TRBV6-5|TRBJ2-1
CASWVAGGPSEQFF
TGTGCCAGTTGGGTAGCGGGGGGGCCTAGTGAGCAGTTCTTC
>few|.|TRBV7-2|TRBJ2-7
CASSLGPGSGYEQYF
TGTGCCAGCAGCTTAGGACCCGGGAGTGGGTACGAGCAGTACTTC
>.|.|TRBV5-1|TRBJ1-1
CASSLFGRGNTEAFF
TGCGCCAGCAGCTTGTTTGGCAGGGGGAACACTGAAGCTTTCTTT
>.|.|TRBV7-3|TRBJ1-3
CASSFGTGNTIYF
TGTGCCAGCAGCTTCGGGACAGGAAACACCATATATTTT
>.|.|TRBV4-2|TRBJ2-5
CASSQEVGRETQYF
TGTGCCAGCAGCCAAGAGGTGGGGCGGGAGACCCAGTACTTC
>.|TRBD2|TRBV5-4|TRBJ2-2
CASSSGLVTGELFF
TGTGCCAGCAGTTCGGGACTAGTCACCGGGGAGCTGTTTTTT
>.|.|TRBV5-1|TRBJ2-1
CASSSRTESSYNEQFF
TGCGCCAGCAGCTCGAGGACAGAGAGCTCCTACAATGAGCAGTTCTTC
>.|.|TRBV29-1|TRBJ2-2
CSVPGILTGELFF
TGCAGCGTCCCAGGGATACTCACCGGGGAGCTGTTTTTT
>.|TRBD1|TRBV15|TRBJ1-2
CATSRDRGTGRYGYTF
TGTGCCACCAGCAGAGATAGAGGGACAGGGCGGTATGGCTACACCTTC
>few|TRBD1|TRBV5-8|TRBJ2-1
CASSRGTDIYNEQFF
TGTGCCAGCAGCCGTGGGACAGATATCTACAATGAGCAGTTCTTC
>.|.|TRBV25-1|TRBJ2-3
CASSDSPRRLGPTQYF
TGTGCCAGCAGTGACAGCCCCCGCCGTCTTGGGCCTACGCAGTATTTT
>once|.|TRBV7-3|TRBJ2-2
CASSPTRSGELFF
TGTGCCAGCAGCCCCACTAGGTCCGGGGAGCTGTTTTTT
>.|TRBD1|TRBV7-2|TRBJ2-7
CASSSSGTVSSYEQYF
TGTGCCAGCAGCAGCTCAGGGACAGTGAGCTCCTACGAGCAGTACTTC
>.|TRBD1|TRBV5-6|TRBJ1-1
CASLSRDRGSEAFF
TGTGCCAGCCTAAGCCGGGACAGGGGCTCTGAAGCTTTCTTT
>few|.|TRBV9|TRBJ2-1
CASSVARASLQREQFF
TGTGCCAGCAGCGTAGCTCGGGCTAGCCTACAGAGAGAGCAGTTCTTC